The clone carrying this T cell receptor (beta chain) appeared a few times. This specimen belongs to a study of human T cells and chemical hapten exposure. MiXCR was run by TCRdb on the RACE reads, yielding one entry per CDR3 protein. The sample includes roughly 160,000 distinct CDR3 sequences, approximately 15% of them seen just once. Stated time point: patch test 1, 2 weeks after DPC sensitization. Treatment denoted: therapeutic diphenylcyclopropenone sensitization with weekly scalp DPC. The sequenced sample was whole blood, obtained in connection with sensitization to the hapten diphenylcyclopropenone (DPC). The sequence was collected from a woman under 40 with alopecia areata. Some clones in this sample may be carry-over from other donors' samples.

The CDR3, as DNA: TGCGCCAGCAGCCAAGATTCGGGTGAGAGCTCCTATAATTCACCCCTCCACTTT. This sequence encodes CASSQDSGESSYNSPLHF. V gene TRBV4-1 combines with J gene TRBJ1-6; D is uncertain. The CDR3 has 18 amino acids. V gave up 0 bases and J gave up 0 bases, with 12 bases separating them. Germline lookup yields CDR1 MGHRA and CDR2 YSYEKL.